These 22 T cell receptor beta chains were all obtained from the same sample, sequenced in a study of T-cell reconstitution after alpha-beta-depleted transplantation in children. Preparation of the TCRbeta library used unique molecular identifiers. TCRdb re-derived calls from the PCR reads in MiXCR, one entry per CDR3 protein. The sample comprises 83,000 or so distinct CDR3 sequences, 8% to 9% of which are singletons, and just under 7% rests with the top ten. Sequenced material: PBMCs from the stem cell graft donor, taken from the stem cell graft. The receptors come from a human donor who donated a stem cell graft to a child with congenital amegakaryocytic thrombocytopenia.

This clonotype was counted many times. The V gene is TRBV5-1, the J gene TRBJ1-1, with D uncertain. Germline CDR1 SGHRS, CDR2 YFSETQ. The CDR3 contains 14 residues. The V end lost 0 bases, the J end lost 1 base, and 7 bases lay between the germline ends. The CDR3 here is CASSLGQANTEAFF. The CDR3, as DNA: TGCGCCAGCAGCTTGGGCCAGGCGAACACTGAAGCTTTCTTT.

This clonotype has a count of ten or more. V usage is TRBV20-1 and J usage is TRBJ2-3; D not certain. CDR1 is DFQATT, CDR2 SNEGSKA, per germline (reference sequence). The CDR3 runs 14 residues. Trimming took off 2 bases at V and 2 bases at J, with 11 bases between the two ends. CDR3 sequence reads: CSARTDPITDTQYF. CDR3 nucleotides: TGCAGTGCTAGAACGGACCCGATCACAGATACGCAGTATTTT.

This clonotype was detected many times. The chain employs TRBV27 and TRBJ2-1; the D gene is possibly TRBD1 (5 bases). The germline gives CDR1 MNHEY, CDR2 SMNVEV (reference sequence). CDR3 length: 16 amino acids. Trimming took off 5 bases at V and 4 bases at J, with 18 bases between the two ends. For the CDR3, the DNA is TGTGCCAGCAGTGCCTATAGCAGGGATCGTTACAATGAGCAGTTCTTC. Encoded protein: CASSAYSRDRYNEQFF.

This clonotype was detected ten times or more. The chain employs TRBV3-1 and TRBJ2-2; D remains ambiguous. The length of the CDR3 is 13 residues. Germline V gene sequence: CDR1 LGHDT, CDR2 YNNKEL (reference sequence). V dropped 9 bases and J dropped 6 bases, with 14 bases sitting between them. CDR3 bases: TGTGCCAGGTCTGAGAGTGCCGCCGGGGAGCTGTTTTTT. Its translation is CARSESAAGELFF. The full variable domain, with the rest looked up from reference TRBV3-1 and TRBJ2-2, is DTAVSQTPKYLVTQMGNDKSIKCEQNLGHDTMYWYKQDSKKFLKIMFSYNNKELIINETVPNRFSPKSPDKAHLNLHINSLELGDSAVYFCARSESAAGELFFGEGSRLTVL.

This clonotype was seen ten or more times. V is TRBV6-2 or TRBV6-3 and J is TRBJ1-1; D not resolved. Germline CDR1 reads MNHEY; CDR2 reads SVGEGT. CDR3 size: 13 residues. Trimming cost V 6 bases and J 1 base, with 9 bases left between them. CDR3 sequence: CASRPNRNTEAFF. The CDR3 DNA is TGTGCCAGCAGACCTAACAGGAACACTGAAGCTTTCTTT.

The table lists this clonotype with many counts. In DNA form, the CDR3 reads TGTGCCAGCAGCGCCGGCCCGTCCAACGTCCTGACTTTC. This sequence encodes CASSAGPSNVLTF. This chain links TRBV6-5 with TRBJ2-6; D call uncertain. CDR1 is MNHEY, CDR2 SVGAGI, per germline. The CDR3 sequence is 13 residues long. Between the trimmed V and J ends, which lost 6 bases and 8 bases, there was a span of 11 bases.

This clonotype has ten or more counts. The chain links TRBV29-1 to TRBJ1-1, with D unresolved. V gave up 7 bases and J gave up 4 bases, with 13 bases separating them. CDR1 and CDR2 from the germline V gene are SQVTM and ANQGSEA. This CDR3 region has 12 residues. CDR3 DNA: TGCAGCGCCGGGAGGGAGGGCACTGAAGCTTTCTTT. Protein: CSAGREGTEAFF.

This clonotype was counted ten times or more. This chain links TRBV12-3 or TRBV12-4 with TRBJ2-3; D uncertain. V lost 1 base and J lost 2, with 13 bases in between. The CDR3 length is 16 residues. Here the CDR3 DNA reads TGTGCCAGCAGTTTAGGCCAACTATACTTCACAGATACGCAGTATTTT. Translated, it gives CASSLGQLYFTDTQYF.

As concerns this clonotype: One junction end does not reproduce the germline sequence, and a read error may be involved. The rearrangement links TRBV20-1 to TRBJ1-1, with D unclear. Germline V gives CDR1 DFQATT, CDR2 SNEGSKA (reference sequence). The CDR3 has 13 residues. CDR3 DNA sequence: TGCATTGCTAGCAACCAGCTCACCGATGAAGCTTTCTTT. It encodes CIASNQLTDEAFF.

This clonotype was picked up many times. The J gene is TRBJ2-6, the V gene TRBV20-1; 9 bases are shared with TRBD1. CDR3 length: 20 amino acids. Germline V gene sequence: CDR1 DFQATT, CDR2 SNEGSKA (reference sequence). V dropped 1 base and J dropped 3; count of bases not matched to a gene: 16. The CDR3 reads CSARVHLDRGPTSGANVLTF. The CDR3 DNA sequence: TGCAGTGCTAGAGTGCACTTGGACAGGGGTCCCACCAGTGGGGCCAACGTCCTGACTTTC.

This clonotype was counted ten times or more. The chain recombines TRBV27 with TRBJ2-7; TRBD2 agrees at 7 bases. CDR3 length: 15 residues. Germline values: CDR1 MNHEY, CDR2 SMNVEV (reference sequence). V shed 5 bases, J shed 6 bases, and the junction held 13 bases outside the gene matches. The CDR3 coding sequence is TGTGCCAGCAGTGGAGCGGGGCAGTGGGGTGGCGAGCAGTACTTC. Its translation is CASSGAGQWGGEQYF.

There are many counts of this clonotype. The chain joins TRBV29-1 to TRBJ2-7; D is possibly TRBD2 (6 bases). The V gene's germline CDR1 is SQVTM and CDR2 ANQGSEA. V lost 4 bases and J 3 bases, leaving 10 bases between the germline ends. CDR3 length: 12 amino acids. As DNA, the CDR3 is TGCAGCGTTGGGGGGGACGGCTACGAGCAGTACTTC. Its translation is CSVGGDGYEQYF.

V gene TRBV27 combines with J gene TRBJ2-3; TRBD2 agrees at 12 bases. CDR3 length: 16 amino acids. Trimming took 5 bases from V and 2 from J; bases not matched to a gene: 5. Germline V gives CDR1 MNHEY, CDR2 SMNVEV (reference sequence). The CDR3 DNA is TGTGCCAGCAGTATTACTAGCGGGGGGACCACAGATACGCAGTATTTT. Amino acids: CASSITSGGTTDTQYF.

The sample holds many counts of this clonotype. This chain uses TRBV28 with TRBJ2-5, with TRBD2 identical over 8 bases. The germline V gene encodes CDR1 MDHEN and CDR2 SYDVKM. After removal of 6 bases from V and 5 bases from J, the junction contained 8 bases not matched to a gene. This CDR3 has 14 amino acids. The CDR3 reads CASRAGTSKETQYF. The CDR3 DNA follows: TGTGCCAGCAGGGCCGGGACTAGTAAGGAGACCCAGTACTTC. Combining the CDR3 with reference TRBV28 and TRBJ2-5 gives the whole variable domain DVKVTQSSRYLVKRTGEKVFLECVQDMDHENMFWYRQDPGLGLRLIYFSYDVKMKEKGDIPEGYSVSREKKERFSLILESASTNQTSMYLCASRAGTSKETQYFGPGTRLLVL.

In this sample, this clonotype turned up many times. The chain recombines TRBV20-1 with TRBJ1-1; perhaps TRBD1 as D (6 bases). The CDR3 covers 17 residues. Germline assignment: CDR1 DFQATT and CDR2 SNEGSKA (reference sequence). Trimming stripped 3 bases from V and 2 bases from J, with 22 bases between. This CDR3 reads CSASLSGQTAFNTEAFF. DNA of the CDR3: TGCAGTGCTAGCCTCTCTGGACAGACAGCATTCAACACTGAAGCTTTCTTT.

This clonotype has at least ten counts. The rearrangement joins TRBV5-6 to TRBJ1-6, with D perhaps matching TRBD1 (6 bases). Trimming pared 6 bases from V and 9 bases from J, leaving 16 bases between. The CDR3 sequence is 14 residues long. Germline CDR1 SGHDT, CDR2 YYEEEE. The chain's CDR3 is CASNLDRLGSPLHF. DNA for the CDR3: TGTGCCAGCAATCTCGACAGGCTAGGTTCACCCCTCCACTTT.

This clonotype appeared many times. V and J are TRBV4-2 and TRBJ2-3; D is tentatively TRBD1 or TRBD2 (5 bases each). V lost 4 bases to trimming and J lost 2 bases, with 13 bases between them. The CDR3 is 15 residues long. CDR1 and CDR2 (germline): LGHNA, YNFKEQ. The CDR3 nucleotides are TGTGCCAGCAGCCTTGGGACGGTTAACACAGATACGCAGTATTTT. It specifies CASSLGTVNTDTQYF.

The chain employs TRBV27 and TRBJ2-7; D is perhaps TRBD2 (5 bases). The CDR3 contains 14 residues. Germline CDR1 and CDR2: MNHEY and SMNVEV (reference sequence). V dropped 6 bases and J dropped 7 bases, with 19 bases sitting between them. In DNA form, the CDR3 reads TGTGCCAGCAGAAAACTCCAGGAGCCGGGGGAGCAGTACTTC. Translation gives CASRKLQEPGEQYF.

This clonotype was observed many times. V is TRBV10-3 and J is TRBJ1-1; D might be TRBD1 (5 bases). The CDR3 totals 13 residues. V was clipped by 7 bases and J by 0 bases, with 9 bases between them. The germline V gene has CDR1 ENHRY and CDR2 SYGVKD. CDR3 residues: CAITGRVNTEAFF. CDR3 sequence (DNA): TGTGCCATCACCGGCAGGGTGAACACTGAAGCTTTCTTT.

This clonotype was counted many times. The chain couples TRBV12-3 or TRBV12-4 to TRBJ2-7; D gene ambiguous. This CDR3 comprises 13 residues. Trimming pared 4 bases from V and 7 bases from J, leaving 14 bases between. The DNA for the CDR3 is TGTGCCAGCAGTTATGTGTTAGGCTCAGAGCAGTACTTC. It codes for CASSYVLGSEQYF.

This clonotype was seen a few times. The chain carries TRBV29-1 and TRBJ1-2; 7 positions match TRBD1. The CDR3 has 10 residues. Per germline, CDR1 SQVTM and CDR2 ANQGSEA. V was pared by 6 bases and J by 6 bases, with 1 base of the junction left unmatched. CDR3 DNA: TGCAGCGTAGACAGGGATGGCTACACCTTC. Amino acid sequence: CSVDRDGYTF.

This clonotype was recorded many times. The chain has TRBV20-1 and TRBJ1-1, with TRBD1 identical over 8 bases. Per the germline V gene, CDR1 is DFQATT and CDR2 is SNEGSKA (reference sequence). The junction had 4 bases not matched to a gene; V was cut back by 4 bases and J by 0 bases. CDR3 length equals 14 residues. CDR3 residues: CSATRQGMNTEAFF. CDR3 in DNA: TGCAGTGCTACTAGACAGGGGATGAACACTGAAGCTTTCTTT.